This T cell receptor (beta chain) was obtained from a study of blood T cell repertoires in COVID-19. CDR1 and CDR2 from the germline V gene are MGHRA and YSYEKL. V lost 0 bases and J 1 base, leaving 12 bases between the germline ends. The CDR3 is 16 residues long. TCRdb's table, derived via immunoSEQ multiplex PCR, lists solely in-frame clones and lacks some. Among about 26,000 clones, about nine tenths were seen once, and the ten largest hold 7.5% to 8%. The clonotype originates from a human donor in a cohort sampled during active COVID-19. The chain recombines TRBV4-1 with TRBJ2-5; D is perhaps TRBD2 (6 bases). Specimen: peripheral blood. For the CDR3, the DNA is TGCGCCAGCAGCCAAGAAGGGACTCGTTCCCAAGAGACCCAGTACTTC. It specifies CASSQEGTRSQETQYF.